The sequence of this TCR beta chain was determined in a study of tumor T cells in aggressive B-cell lymphoma (dated by TCRdb to the late 2010s). Its CDR3 holds 15 amino acids, cysteine through phenylalanine. The CDR3 DNA has 45 bases and is translated from base 1. The junction shows trimming of 8 bases on V and 7 bases on J, and the gene matches do not reach 12 bases of it. CDR1 and CDR2, looked up from the germline V gene, are MNHEY and SVGAGI. Details on this clone: It has no known antigen specificity. No per-base quality is available; no much larger clone lies one base away.

The library was obtained by the immunoSEQ multiplex PCR assay. Drawn from immuneACCESS, this table holds only the in-frame rearrangements with V and J called that TCRdb kept. Clones are partly lost; checked studies trace under half to an unresolved V gene and leave the rest unexplained. Counted in this sample were 10,000 to 14,000 clones; around 89% of them appeared once. The ten largest clones represent roughly 2% of the sample. The sequence came from an adult with diffuse large B cell lymphoma. Here the chain combines TRBV6-5 and TRBJ2-1, with 9 bases in between that match TRBD2. What was sequenced was tumor tissue. The base sequence is TGTGCCAGCGGCCTTTTAGCGGGAGCGGGGAATGAGCAGTTCTTC. Its protein is CASGLLAGAGNEQFF.